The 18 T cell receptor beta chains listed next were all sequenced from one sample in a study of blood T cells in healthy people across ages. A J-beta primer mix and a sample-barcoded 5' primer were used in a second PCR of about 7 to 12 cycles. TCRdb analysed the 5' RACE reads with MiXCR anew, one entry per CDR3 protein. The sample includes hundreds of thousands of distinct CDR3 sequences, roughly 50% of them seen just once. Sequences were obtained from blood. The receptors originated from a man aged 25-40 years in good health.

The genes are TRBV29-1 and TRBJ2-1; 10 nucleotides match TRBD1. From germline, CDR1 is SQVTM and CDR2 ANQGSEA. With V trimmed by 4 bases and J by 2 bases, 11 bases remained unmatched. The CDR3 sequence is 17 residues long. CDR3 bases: TGCAGCGTTGTACCGGGACAGGGGACCCGTCCCTACAATGAGCAGTTCTTC. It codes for CSVVPGQGTRPYNEQFF.

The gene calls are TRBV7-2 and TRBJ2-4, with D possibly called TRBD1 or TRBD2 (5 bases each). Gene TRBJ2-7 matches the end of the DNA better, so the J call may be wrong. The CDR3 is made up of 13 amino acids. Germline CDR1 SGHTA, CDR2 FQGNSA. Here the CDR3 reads CASSGTLPYEQYF. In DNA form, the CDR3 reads TGTGCCAGCAGCGGGACCCTCCCCTACGAGCAGTACTTC.

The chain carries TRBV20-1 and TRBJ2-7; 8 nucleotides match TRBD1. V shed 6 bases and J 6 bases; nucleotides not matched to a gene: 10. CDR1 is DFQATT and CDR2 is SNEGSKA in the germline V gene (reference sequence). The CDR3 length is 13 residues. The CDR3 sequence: CSAPGQVNREQYF. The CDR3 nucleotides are TGCAGTGCACCGGGACAGGTGAACCGCGAGCAGTACTTC.

The CDR3 reads CASSRTYNQPQHF. The DNA for the CDR3 is TGTGCCAGCAGTAGGACTTATAATCAGCCCCAGCATTTT. The gene calls are TRBV6-1 and TRBJ1-5; D call uncertain. Per the germline V gene, CDR1 is MNHNS and CDR2 is SASEGT. CDR3 length equals 13 residues. V lost 5 bases and J lost 4, with 9 bases in between.

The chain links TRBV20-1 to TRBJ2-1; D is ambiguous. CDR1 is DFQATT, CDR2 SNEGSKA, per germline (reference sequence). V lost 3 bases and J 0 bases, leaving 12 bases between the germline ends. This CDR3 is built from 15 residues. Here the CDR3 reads CSASELLVSYNEQFF. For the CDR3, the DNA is TGCAGTGCTAGTGAGCTGCTCGTCTCCTACAATGAGCAGTTCTTC.

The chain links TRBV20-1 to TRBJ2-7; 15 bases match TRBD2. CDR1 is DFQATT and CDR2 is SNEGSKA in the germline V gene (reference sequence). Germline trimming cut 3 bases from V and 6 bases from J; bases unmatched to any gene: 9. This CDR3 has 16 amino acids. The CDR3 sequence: CSARPGLAGGRLEQYF. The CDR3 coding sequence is TGCAGTGCTAGGCCGGGACTAGCGGGGGGAAGGCTCGAGCAGTACTTC.

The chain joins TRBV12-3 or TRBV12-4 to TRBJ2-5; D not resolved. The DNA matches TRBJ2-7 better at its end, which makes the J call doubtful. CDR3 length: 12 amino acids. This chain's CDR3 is CASTGDSHEQYF. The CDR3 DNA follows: TGTGCCAGCACTGGGGATAGCCACGAGCAGTACTTC.

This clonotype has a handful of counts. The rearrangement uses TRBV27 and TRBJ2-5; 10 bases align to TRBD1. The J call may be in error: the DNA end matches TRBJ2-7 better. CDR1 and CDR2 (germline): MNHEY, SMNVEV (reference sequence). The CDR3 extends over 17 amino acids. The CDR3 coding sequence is TGTGCCAGCAGTCTTCAAAATCCGGGACAGGGGTTTTACGAGCAGTACTTC. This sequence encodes CASSLQNPGQGFYEQYF.

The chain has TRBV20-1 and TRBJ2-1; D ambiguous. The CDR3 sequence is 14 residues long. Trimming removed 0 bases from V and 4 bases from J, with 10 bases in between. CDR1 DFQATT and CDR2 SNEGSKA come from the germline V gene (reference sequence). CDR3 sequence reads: CSARDPDGYNEQFF. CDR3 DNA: TGCAGTGCTAGAGATCCGGACGGATACAATGAGCAGTTCTTC.

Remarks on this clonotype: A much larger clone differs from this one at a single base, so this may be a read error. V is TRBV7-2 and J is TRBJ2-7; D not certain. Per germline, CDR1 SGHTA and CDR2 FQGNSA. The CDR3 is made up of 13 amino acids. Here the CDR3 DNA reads TGTGCCAGCAGGTGGAACAGTAACAATGAGCGGTACTTC. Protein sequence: CASRWNSNNERYF.

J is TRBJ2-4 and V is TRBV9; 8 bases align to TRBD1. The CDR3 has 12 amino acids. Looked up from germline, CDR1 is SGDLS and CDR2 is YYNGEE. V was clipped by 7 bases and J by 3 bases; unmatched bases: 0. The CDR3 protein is CASGQGKNIQYF. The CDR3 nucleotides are TGTGCCAGCGGACAGGGCAAAAACATTCAGTACTTC.

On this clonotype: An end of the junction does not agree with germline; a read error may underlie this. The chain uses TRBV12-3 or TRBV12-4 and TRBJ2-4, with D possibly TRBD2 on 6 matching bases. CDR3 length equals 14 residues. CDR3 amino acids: CAGSVGGAKNIQYF. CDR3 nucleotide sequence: TGTGCCGGCAGTGTAGGAGGGGCCAAAAACATTCAGTACTTC.

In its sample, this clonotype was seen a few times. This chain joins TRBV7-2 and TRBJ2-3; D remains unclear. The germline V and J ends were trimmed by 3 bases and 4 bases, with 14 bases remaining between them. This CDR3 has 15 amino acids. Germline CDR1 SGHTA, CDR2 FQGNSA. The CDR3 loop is CASSLASLGSDTQYF. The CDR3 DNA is TGTGCCAGCAGCTTGGCTTCTCTAGGGTCAGATACGCAGTATTTT.

The CDR3 DNA follows: TGTGCCAGCAGCCCCAATGGGGGGCCCCAGCATTTT. It codes for CASSPNGGPQHF. The chain recombines TRBV25-1 with TRBJ1-5; D possibly corresponds to TRBD1 (5 bases). CDR3 length: 12 residues. CDR1 MGHDK and CDR2 SYGVNS come from the germline V gene. Trimming left V 6 bases short and J 9 bases short, with 12 bases between.

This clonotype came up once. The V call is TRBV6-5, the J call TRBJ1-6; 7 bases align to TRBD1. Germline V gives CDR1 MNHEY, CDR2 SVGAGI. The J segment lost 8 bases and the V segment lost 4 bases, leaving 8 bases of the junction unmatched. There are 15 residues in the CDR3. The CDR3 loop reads CASSLLDTGDSPLHF. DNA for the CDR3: TGTGCCAGCAGTTTACTCGACACAGGGGATTCACCCCTCCACTTT.

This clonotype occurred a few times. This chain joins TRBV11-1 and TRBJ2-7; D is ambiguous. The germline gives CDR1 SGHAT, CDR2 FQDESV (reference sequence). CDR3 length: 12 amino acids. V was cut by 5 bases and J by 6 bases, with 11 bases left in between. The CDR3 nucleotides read TGTGCCAGCAGCCCAGGTACGCGCGAGCAGTACTTC. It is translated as CASSPGTREQYF. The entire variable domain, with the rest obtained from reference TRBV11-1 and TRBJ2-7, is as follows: EAEVAQSPRYKITEKSQAVAFWCDPISGHATLYWYRQILGQGPELLVQFQDESVVDDSQLPKDRFSAERLKGVDSTLKIQPAELGDSAMYLCASSPGTREQYFGPGTRLTVT.

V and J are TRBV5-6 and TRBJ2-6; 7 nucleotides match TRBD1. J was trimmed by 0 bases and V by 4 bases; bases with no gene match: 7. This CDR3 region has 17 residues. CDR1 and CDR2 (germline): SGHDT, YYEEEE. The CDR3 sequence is CASSLRTGYSGANVLTF. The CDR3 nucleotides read TGTGCCAGCAGCCTTCGGACAGGCTACTCTGGGGCCAACGTCCTGACTTTC.

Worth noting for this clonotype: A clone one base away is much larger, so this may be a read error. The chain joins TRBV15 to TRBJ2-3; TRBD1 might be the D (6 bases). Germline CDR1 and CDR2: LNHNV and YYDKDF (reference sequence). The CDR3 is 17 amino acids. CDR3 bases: TGTGCCACCAGCAGAATAGGGGACAATCACCTCACAGATGCGCAGTATTTT. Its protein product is CATSRIGDNHLTDAQYF.